This T cell receptor beta chain was identified during a study of cytomegalovirus exposure and HLA in healthy donors. Notes on the study in general: Indistinguishable V segments, including TRBV6-2 and TRBV6-3, were excluded. Apparent HLA restriction characterized most CMV-associated TCR beta chains in a later analysis.

It was with 60 Vbeta and 13 Jbeta primers that the PCR ran. This table comes from immunoSEQ multiplex PCR, and its TCRdb copy is limited to in-frame clones, with some not included. The sample has some 200,000 clones, around 68% seen once. Turning to this clone: The target antigen is unknown.

CDR3 size: 16 residues. Trimming removed 5 bases from V and 6 bases from J; junction bases left unmatched: 16. The germline CDR1 and CDR2 sequences are SGHNT and YYREEE (reference sequence). Sequencing input: PBMCs. The genes are TRBV5-4 and TRBJ1-2, with 7 positions matching TRBD1. The source is a man aged 40-49 years in good health and CMV-seronegative. Here the CDR3 DNA reads TGTGCCAGCAGACATTTACCTTTGACAGGGATGGATGGCTACACCTTC. Residues: CASRHLPLTGMDGYTF.